The clone carrying this T cell receptor (beta chain) was seen a few times. The CDR3 sequence is 11 residues long. Trimming took off 4 bases at V and 8 bases at J, with 7 bases between the two ends. In germline, CDR1 is SGDLS, CDR2 YYNGEE. The sample originates from a study of blood T cells in healthy people across ages. PCR was performed a second time for about 7 to 11 cycles using a sample-barcoded 5' primer and a J-beta primer mix. TCRdb reprocessed the 5' RACE reads via MiXCR and lists one record per CDR3 protein. The table records 450,000 to 600,000 distinct CDR3 sequences, about 25% of them present only once. These data were also filed under a second study, of T cells of mothers and their children.

The gene calls are TRBV9 and TRBJ2-1; no clear D. Sequencing used blood. The sequence derives from a boy younger than 10 in good health. DNA for the CDR3: TGTGCCAGCAGCCGAAGAGATGAGCAGTTCTTC. This encodes CASSRRDEQFF.